This T cell receptor beta chain was captured by sequencing in a study of shared clonotypes between healthy human individuals. CDR1 MDHEN and CDR2 SYDVKM come from the germline V gene. V lost 3 bases to trimming and J lost 2 bases; unmatched junction nucleotides: 9. This CDR3 spans 16 amino acids. Only in-frame clones appear in the TCRdb table, and some are missing; sequencing was by immunoSEQ multiplex PCR. The top ten hold about 0.064% of the sample, which has 500,000 to 550,000 clones, roughly 95% seen once. Concerning this clone: Its antigen remains unidentified.

Study observations and caveats: On the whole, naive subsets had larger estimated richness than memory subsets had. Incompleteness in sorted-subset sequencing, despite large depth, was shown by rarefaction.

CD4+ cells were split into CD45RA+ naive and CD45RA-negative memory subsets. Material: naive CD4+ T cells sorted from blood. Subset here: CD45RA+ positively selected. The chain couples TRBV28 to TRBJ2-7; TRBD1 matches 8 bases. The TCR originated in a woman in her 30s in good health. The DNA of the CDR3 is TGTGCCAGCAGTTTCGCCAGACAGGGGTCGACCTACGAGCAGTACTTC. This sequence encodes CASSFARQGSTYEQYF. Full variable domain (missing parts from reference TRBV28 and TRBJ2-7): DVKVTQSSRYLVKRTGEKVFLECVQDMDHENMFWYRQDPGLGLRLIYFSYDVKMKEKGDIPEGYSVSREKKERFSLILESASTNQTSMYLCASSFARQGSTYEQYFGPGTRLTVT.